This TCR beta chain was captured in a study of regulatory T cells in long-lasting Graves disease. Comment on this clonotype: A much larger clonotype is one base distant, so this may be a read error.

The time point: persistent/refractory GD, antithyroid drugs over 5 years with positive TRAb. Researchers made the TCR library from RNA that was extracted from PBMCs. The germline V gene encodes CDR1 MDHEN and CDR2 SYDVKM. CDR3 length: 14 amino acids. Building the TCR beta libraries relied on iRepertoire HTBI primers, and CDR3 regions underwent Arm-PCR. MiXCR, run by TCRdb on the multiplex PCR reads, gives a single entry per CDR3 protein. The table has around 450,000 distinct CDR3 sequences, 20% to 25% seen once. The source is a female donor with Graves disease. The specimen comprised peripheral blood mononuclear cells (PBMCs), sampled when the disease was refractory, from a patient treated with antithyroid drugs. The rearrangement uses TRBV28 and TRBJ2-7; possibly TRBD2 for D (6 bases). The CDR3 sequence: CANSLAGRGNEQYF. DNA of the CDR3: TGTGCCAACAGTTTGGCGGGGCGAGGAAACGAGCAGTACTTC. Complete variable domain (other parts from reference TRBV28 and TRBJ2-7): DVKVTQSSRYLVKRTGEKVFLECVQDMDHENMFWYRQDPGLGLRLIYFSYDVKMKEKGDIPEGYSVSREKKERFSLILESASTNQTSMYLCANSLAGRGNEQYFGPGTRLTVT.